This TCR beta chain was captured in a study of read filtering for tumor transcriptome and immune sequencing. General observations from the study: In IR-seq, single-read clonotypes were approximately 83% of clonotypes but approximately 3.5% of reads. Correlation between methods rose after single-read clonotypes were removed.

The CDR3 totals 12 residues. V lost 4 bases, J lost 2 bases, and 4 bases lay in between. Germline V gene sequence: CDR1 SGHNT, CDR2 YYREEE (reference sequence). The library was built from about 400 ng RNA with molecular barcoded adaptors for alpha/delta and beta/gamma chains. TCRdb re-called the reads through MiXCR, storing one row per CDR3 protein. The top ten hold approximately 15% of the sample, which has roughly 90,000 distinct CDR3 sequences, roughly an eighth seen once. At the time of active disease, bone marrow was collected from every patient. This clonotype was seen ten or more times. Its antigen is as yet unknown.

The sequenced sample consisted of a population of CD138-negative cells sorted from bone marrow. This clonotype was sampled from a donor over 35 with multiple myeloma. The chain is built from TRBV5-4 and TRBJ2-1; no reliable D call. DNA of the CDR3: TGTGCCAGCAGCGCCGCCTACAATGAGCAGTTCTTC. Its protein product is CASSAAYNEQFF.